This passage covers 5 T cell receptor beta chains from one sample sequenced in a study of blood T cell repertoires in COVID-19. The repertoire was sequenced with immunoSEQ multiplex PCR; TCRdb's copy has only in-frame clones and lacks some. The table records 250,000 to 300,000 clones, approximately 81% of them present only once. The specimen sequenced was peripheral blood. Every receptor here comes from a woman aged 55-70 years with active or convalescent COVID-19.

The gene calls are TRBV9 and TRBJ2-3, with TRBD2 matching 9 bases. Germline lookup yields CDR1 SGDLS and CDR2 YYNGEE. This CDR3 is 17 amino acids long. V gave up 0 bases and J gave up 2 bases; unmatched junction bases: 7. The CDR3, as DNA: TGTGCCAGCAGCGTAGTTGTAGCGGGGGTAACCACAGATACGCAGTATTTT. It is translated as CASSVVVAGVTTDTQYF. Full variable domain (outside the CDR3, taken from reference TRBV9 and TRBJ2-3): DSGVTQTPKHLITATGQRVTLRCSPRSGDLSVYWYQQSLDQGLQFLIQYYNGEERAKGNILERFSAQQFPDLHSELNLSSLELGDSALYFCASSVVVAGVTTDTQYFGPGTRLTVL.

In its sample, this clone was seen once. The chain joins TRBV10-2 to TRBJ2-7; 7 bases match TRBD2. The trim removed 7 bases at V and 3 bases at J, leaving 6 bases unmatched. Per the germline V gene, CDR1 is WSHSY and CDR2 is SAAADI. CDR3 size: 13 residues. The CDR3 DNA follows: TGCGCCAGCAAACCTCGCGGGGGCTACGAGCAGTACTTC. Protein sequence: CASKPRGGYEQYF.

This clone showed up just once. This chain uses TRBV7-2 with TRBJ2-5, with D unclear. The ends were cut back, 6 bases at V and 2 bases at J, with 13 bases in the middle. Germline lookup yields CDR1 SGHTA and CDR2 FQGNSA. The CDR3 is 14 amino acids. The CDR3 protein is CASRAGRYQETQYF. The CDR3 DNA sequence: TGTGCCAGCAGGGCAGGCCGGTATCAAGAGACCCAGTACTTC. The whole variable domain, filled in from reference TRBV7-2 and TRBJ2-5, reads GAGVSQSPSNKVTEKGKDVELRCDPISGHTALYWYRQSLGQGLEFLIYFQGNSAPDKSGLPSDRFSAERTGGSVSTLTIQRTQQEDSAVYLCASRAGRYQETQYFGPGTRLLVL.

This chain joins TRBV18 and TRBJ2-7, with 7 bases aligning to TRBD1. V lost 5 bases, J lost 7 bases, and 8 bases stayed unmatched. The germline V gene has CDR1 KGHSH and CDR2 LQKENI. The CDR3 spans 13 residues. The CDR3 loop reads CASSATGFGEQYF. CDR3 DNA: TGTGCCAGCTCAGCGACAGGGTTCGGGGAGCAGTACTTC. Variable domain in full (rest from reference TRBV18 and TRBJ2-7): NAGVMQNPRHLVRRRGQEARLRCSPMKGHSHVYWYRQLPEEGLKFMVYLQKENIIDESGMPKERFSAEFPKEGPSILRIQQVVRGDSAAYFCASSATGFGEQYFGPGTRLTVT.

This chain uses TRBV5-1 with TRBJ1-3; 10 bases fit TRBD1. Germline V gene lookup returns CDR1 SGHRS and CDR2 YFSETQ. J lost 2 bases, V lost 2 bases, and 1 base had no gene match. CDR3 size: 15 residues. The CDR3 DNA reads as TGCGCCAGCAGCTTTGGGACAGGGGCTGGAAACACCATATATTTT. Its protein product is CASSFGTGAGNTIYF.